This is a list of T cell receptor beta chains from one sample in a study of molecular identifiers for immune sequencing clone quantification. TCRdb redid the calling of the PCR reads with MiXCR, one entry per CDR3 protein. The data show 300,000 to 350,000 distinct CDR3 sequences, about 21% seen once. Specimen: naive CD8+ T cells from blood, with Jurkat cell RNA spiked in. The receptor source for this set is a human donor in good health. Some libraries in this study had Jurkat cell RNA spiked in. CDR3s include the opening cysteine and the closing phenylalanine or tryptophan. D genes are given only for firm matches. Not all rows give a size; the values are once, few, many and, for expanded clones, a class.

CDR3: CASSQESGYEETQYF
DNA: TGCGCCAGCAGCCAAGAAAGCGGGTACGAAGAGACCCAGTACTTC
D: -
J: TRBJ2-5
V: TRBV4-3
size: -

CDR3: CSASFAGGAEQFF
DNA: TGCAGTGCTAGCTTCGCGGGCGGGGCTGAGCAGTTCTTC
D: -
J: TRBJ2-1
V: TRBV20-1
size: many

CDR3: CASSQLAVNYNEQFF
DNA: TGTGCCAGCAGCCAACTAGCGGTAAATTACAATGAGCAGTTCTTC
D: TRBD2
J: TRBJ2-1
V: TRBV7-9
size: -

CDR3: CASENLGSGELFF
DNA: TGTGCCAGCGAAAACCTGGGGTCCGGGGAGCTGTTTTTT
D: -
J: TRBJ2-2
V: TRBV12-3/TRBV12-4
size: -

CDR3: CARFMAGRNYEQYF
DNA: TGTGCCAGATTTATGGCAGGGAGGAATTACGAGCAGTACTTC
D: -
J: TRBJ2-7
V: TRBV11-1
size: -

CDR3: CASSWKDGGDTQYF
DNA: TGTGCCAGCAGCTGGAAAGACGGTGGAGATACGCAGTATTTT
D: -
J: TRBJ2-3
V: TRBV13
size: few

CDR3: CSVTQDYGYTF
DNA: TGCAGCGTTACCCAGGACTATGGCTACACCTTC
D: -
J: TRBJ1-2
V: TRBV29-1
size: many

CDR3: CASSVRGLAVTDTQYF
DNA: TGTGCCAGCAGTGTACGGGGACTAGCGGTTACAGATACGCAGTATTTT
D: TRBD2
J: TRBJ2-3
V: TRBV27
size: -

CDR3: CASSLRGSGTEAFF
DNA: TGTGCCAGCAGTCTAAGGGGGTCGGGCACTGAAGCTTTCTTT
D: -
J: TRBJ1-1
V: TRBV27
size: few

CDR3: CATNGARDTGELFF
DNA: TGTGCCACCAACGGGGCGCGGGACACCGGGGAGCTGTTTTTT
D: -
J: TRBJ2-2
V: TRBV24-1
size: many

CDR3: CASSLDPQEFF
DNA: TGTGCCAGCAGCTTGGACCCCCAGGAGTTCTTC
D: -
J: TRBJ2-1
V: TRBV7-9
size: many

CDR3: CAWSVGAGLTDTQYF
DNA: TGTGCCTGGAGTGTAGGAGCGGGACTCACAGATACGCAGTATTTT
D: TRBD2
J: TRBJ2-3
V: TRBV30
size: -

CDR3: CASREETRHSYNEQFF
DNA: TGTGCCAGCAGGGAAGAGACTCGTCACTCCTACAATGAGCAGTTCTTC
D: -
J: TRBJ2-1
V: TRBV2
size: -

CDR3: CSARDSSSGNTIYF
DNA: TGCAGTGCTCGGGACAGCAGCTCTGGAAACACCATATATTTT
D: TRBD1
J: TRBJ1-3
V: TRBV20-1
size: -

CDR3: CASSQGAGTRTFWTGELFF
DNA: TGTGCCAGCAGCCAAGGGGCCGGGACTAGGACCTTTTGGACCGGGGAGCTGTTTTTT
D: TRBD2
J: TRBJ2-2
V: TRBV3-1
size: -

CDR3: CASNYGLAQYF
DNA: TGTGCCAGCAATTATGGGCTTGCGCAGTATTTT
D: -
J: TRBJ2-3
V: TRBV2
size: many

CDR3: CASSWGLAGIYEQYF
DNA: TGTGCCAGCAGTTGGGGATTAGCGGGAATTTACGAGCAGTACTTC
D: TRBD2
J: TRBJ2-7
V: TRBV27
size: few

CDR3: CASSLSLAGVTDTQYF
DNA: TGTGCCAGCAGTTTATCTCTAGCGGGGGTGACAGATACGCAGTATTTT
D: TRBD2
J: TRBJ2-3
V: TRBV12-3/TRBV12-4
size: -

CDR3: CASSQDSLAGAGYIMNTGELFF
DNA: TGCGCCAGCAGCCAAGATAGCCTAGCGGGGGCCGGGTATATTATGAACACCGGGGAGCTGTTTTTT
D: TRBD2
J: TRBJ2-2
V: TRBV4-1
size: few

CDR3: CASSLEQGLYHEQYF
DNA: TGTGCCAGCAGCTTAGAGCAGGGTCTGTACCACGAGCAGTACTTC
D: -
J: TRBJ2-7
V: TRBV7-9
size: -

CDR3: CAWSVGGRAFDEQFF
DNA: TGTGCCTGGAGTGTAGGCGGGAGGGCCTTCGATGAGCAGTTCTTC
D: TRBD2
J: TRBJ2-1
V: TRBV30
size: many

CDR3: CASSLAGSGGSHYYGYTF
DNA: TGTGCCAGCAGCTTAGCCGGATCCGGGGGCAGCCATTACTATGGCTACACCTTC
D: -
J: TRBJ1-2
V: TRBV7-6
size: many

CDR3: CASSLGLGMTGLGTEAFF
DNA: TGTGCCAGCAGCTTAGGTCTGGGGATGACAGGGTTAGGCACTGAAGCTTTCTTT
D: TRBD1
J: TRBJ1-1
V: TRBV11-2
size: -

CDR3: CASGLGQSYNEQFF
DNA: TGTGCTAGTGGTTTGGGGCAAAGCTACAATGAGCAGTTCTTC
D: -
J: TRBJ2-1
V: TRBV12-5
size: -

CDR3: CASSQPSTNLWGQPQHF
DNA: TGCGCCAGCAGCCAGCCCTCGACTAATCTTTGGGGACAGCCCCAGCATTTT
D: -
J: TRBJ1-5
V: TRBV4-1
size: many

CDR3: CASSLTRPEGYEQYF
DNA: TGTGCCAGCAGCTTAACCCGCCCCGAAGGGTACGAGCAGTACTTC
D: -
J: TRBJ2-7
V: TRBV7-2
size: many